The rows below give T cell receptor beta chains drawn from one sample of a study of T cells expressing NK-cell markers. From the 5' RACE reads, TCRdb lists one entry per CDR3 protein and no DNA. Here the sample table reports over 5,000 distinct CDR3 sequences. Source material: blood T cells: a sorted CD56 or NKG2C T cell subset, CD4+ or CD8+ T cells, or bulk PBMC T cells (not recorded which). Receptors originate from a man aged 18 to 29 in good health. Each CDR3 is given with its conserved first and last residue. Size is omitted from some rows. Given values are once, few, many or a class for expanded clones.

j_gene: TRBJ2-1
v_gene: TRBV4-2
abundance: .
CDR3aa: CASRSITRSTSGRNNEQFF

j_gene: TRBJ2-3
v_gene: TRBV28
abundance: .
CDR3aa: CASSSPAGGRFQYKQYF

j_gene: TRBJ1-1
v_gene: TRBV29-1
abundance: .
CDR3aa: CSVERDRAPTEAFF

j_gene: TRBJ2-5
v_gene: TRBV5-6
abundance: medium-sized
CDR3aa: CASSLASGETQYF

j_gene: TRBJ2-2
v_gene: TRBV4-3
abundance: .
CDR3aa: CASSQDGAPGELFF

j_gene: TRBJ2-1
v_gene: TRBV20-1
abundance: .
CDR3aa: CSAPYGGIYNEQFF

j_gene: TRBJ1-5
v_gene: TRBV2
abundance: medium-sized
CDR3aa: CASSENSNQPQHF

j_gene: TRBJ1-1
v_gene: TRBV2
abundance: medium-sized
CDR3aa: CASSEVGTGVNTEAFF

j_gene: TRBJ2-5
v_gene: TRBV20-1
abundance: medium-sized
CDR3aa: CSAERTGVETQYF

j_gene: TRBJ2-2
v_gene: TRBV12-3/TRBV12-4
abundance: medium-sized
CDR3aa: CASSDFSALRTGELFF

j_gene: TRBJ2-2
v_gene: TRBV2
abundance: medium-sized
CDR3aa: CASSEGGRGELFF

j_gene: TRBJ1-5
v_gene: TRBV20-1
abundance: medium-sized
CDR3aa: CSASNSDGQGEPQHF

j_gene: TRBJ1-5
v_gene: TRBV12-3/TRBV12-4
abundance: .
CDR3aa: CASGLQVNQPQHF

j_gene: TRBJ2-1
v_gene: TRBV18
abundance: medium-sized
CDR3aa: CASSRVGEQFF

j_gene: TRBJ2-1
v_gene: TRBV5-4
abundance: .
CDR3aa: CASSSASGGAYNEQFF

j_gene: TRBJ2-6
v_gene: TRBV6-4
abundance: .
CDR3aa: CASSSTGGAYGANVLTF

j_gene: TRBJ2-1
v_gene: TRBV11-2
abundance: .
CDR3aa: CASSPNLGQGAYEQFF

j_gene: TRBJ2-1
v_gene: TRBV19
abundance: medium-sized
CDR3aa: CASTPGLASDEQFF

j_gene: TRBJ2-1
v_gene: TRBV18
abundance: .
CDR3aa: CASPPPDSNEQFF

j_gene: TRBJ2-7
v_gene: TRBV20-1
abundance: medium-sized
CDR3aa: CSARGAWLSEQYF

j_gene: TRBJ2-1
v_gene: TRBV30
abundance: medium-sized
CDR3aa: CAWSPSYNEQFF

j_gene: TRBJ2-3
v_gene: TRBV27
abundance: .
CDR3aa: CASSSLDTDTQYF

j_gene: TRBJ2-5
v_gene: TRBV9
abundance: medium-sized
CDR3aa: CASSVGSWAGETQYF

j_gene: TRBJ1-5
v_gene: TRBV6-1
abundance: medium-sized
CDR3aa: CASSPLDRANQPQHF